This T cell receptor (beta chain) was observed in a study of Ad26.COV2.S vaccination and SARS-CoV-2 variants. Study-wide background: Administration of Ad26.COV2.S was intramuscular, either once or twice 56 days apart.

Findings and limits, study-wide: The placebo group had lower spike-specific TCR breadth than the vaccine recipients did.

TCRdb keeps only in-frame clones here, not all; method: immunoSEQ multiplex PCR. The sample consists of around 350,000 clones, roughly 84% of them appearing once. Trimming removed 2 bases at V and 4 bases at J, with 9 bases between. Germline V gene data show CDR1 as SGHRS and CDR2 as YFSETQ. This CDR3 region has 13 residues. Documented treatment: over 15 received Ad26.COV2.S at low or high dose, single or two shots; roughly five received placebo; per-sample allocation not given. Repertoires come from day 63 after the first vaccine or placebo injection. Comment on this clone: Antigen: not known.

This rearrangement joins TRBV5-1 to TRBJ2-5; D is unresolved. The specimen comprised peripheral blood, sampled in a trial of Ad26.COV2.S vaccine versus placebo. The source is a person aged 18-65 years who received the Ad26.COV2.S COVID-19 vaccine or a placebo. This CDR3 is CASSFVVGETQYF. In DNA, the CDR3 is TGCGCCAGCAGCTTCGTCGTTGGAGAGACCCAGTACTTC. The variable domain in full, with the rest retrieved from reference TRBV5-1 and TRBJ2-5, is KAGVTQTPRYLIKTRGQQVTLSCSPISGHRSVSWYQQTPGQGLQFLFEYFSETQRNKGNFPGRFSGRQFSNSRSEMNVSTLELGDSALYLCASSFVVGETQYFGPGTRLLVL.